This T cell receptor (beta chain) was documented in a study of T-cell memory formation after mild COVID-19. The wider study: Among the donors, TCR clusters were largely specific to each donor. Regarding the study as a whole: Memory sampled before infection contained some responding clones, suggesting cross-reactive memory joined.

TCRdb analysed the 5' RACE reads with MiXCR anew, one entry per CDR3 protein. Among 260,000 or so distinct CDR3 sequences, about a sixth were seen once, and the ten largest hold approximately 20%. The CDR3 has 18 amino acids. V was clipped by 0 bases and J by 4 bases, with 18 bases between them. Germline values: CDR1 LGHDT, CDR2 YNNKEL (reference sequence). Concerning this clonotype: What it recognizes is unknown.

This chain joins TRBV3-1 and TRBJ2-2; the D gene is possibly TRBD2 (5 bases). The receptor comes from a man between 18 and 29 years old who had mild COVID-19 (a few samples of this study predate the infection). Cell type and time point are not known. The source material was PBMCs or a T cell subset sorted from them (not recorded which). The CDR3 nucleotides read TGTGCCAGCAGCCAAGATGTGACCGGGGTTGTTGGCACCGGGGAGCTGTTTTTT. Translating gives CASSQDVTGVVGTGELFF. The variable domain in full, completed from reference TRBV3-1 and TRBJ2-2, reads DTAVSQTPKYLVTQMGNDKSIKCEQNLGHDTMYWYKQDSKKFLKIMFSYNNKELIINETVPNRFSPKSPDKAHLNLHINSLELGDSAVYFCASSQDVTGVVGTGELFFGEGSRLTVL.